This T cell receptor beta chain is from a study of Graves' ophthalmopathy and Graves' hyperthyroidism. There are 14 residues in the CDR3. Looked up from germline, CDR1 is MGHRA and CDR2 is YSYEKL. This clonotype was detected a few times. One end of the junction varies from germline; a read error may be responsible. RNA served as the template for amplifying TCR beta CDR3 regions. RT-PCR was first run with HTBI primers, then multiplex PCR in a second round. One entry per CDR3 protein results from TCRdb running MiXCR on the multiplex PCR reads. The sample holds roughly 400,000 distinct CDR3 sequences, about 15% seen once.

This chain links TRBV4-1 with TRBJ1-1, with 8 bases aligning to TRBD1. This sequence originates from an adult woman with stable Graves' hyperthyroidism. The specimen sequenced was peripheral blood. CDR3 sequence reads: CASSRGQENTEALF. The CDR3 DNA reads TGCGCCAGCAGCAGGGGACAGGAGAACACTGAAGCTCTCTTT.